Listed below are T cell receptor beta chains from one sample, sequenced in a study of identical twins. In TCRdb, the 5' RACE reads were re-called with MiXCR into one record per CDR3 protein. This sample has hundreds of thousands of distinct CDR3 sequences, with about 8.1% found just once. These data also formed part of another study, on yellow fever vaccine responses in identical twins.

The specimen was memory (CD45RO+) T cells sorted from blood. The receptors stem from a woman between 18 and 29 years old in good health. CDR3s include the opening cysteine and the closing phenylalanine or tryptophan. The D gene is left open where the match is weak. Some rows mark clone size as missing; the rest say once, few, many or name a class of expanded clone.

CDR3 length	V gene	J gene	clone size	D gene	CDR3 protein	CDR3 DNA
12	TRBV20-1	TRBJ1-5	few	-	CSAGSLNQPQHF	TGCAGTGCCGGGAGCCTCAATCAGCCCCAGCATTTT
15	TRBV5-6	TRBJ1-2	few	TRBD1	CASSLAPPGGDGYTF	TGTGCCAGCAGCTTGGCCCCGCCAGGGGGCGATGGCTACACCTTC
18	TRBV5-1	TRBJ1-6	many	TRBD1	CASSTRQGHGSDNSPLHF	TGCGCCAGCAGCACTAGACAGGGACACGGGTCCGATAATTCACCCCTCCACTTT
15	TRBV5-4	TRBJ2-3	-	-	CASSMDGGGTDTQYF	TGTGCCAGCAGTATGGACGGTGGGGGCACAGATACGCAGTATTTT
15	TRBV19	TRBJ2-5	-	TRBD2	CASSRTSGAVETQYF	TGTGCCAGTAGTAGAACTAGCGGGGCCGTGGAGACCCAGTACTTC
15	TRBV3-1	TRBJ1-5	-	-	CASSQDRLFNQPQHF	TGTGCCAGCAGCCAAGATAGGCTGTTCAATCAGCCCCAGCATTTT
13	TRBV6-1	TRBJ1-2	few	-	CASTGNLRNGYTF	TGTGCCAGCACGGGAAATTTGAGAAATGGCTACACCTTC
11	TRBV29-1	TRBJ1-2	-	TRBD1	CSVGDRGGYTF	TGCAGCGTAGGTGACAGGGGAGGCTACACCTTC
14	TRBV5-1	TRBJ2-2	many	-	CASTREGNTGELFF	TGCGCCAGCACCCGGGAAGGGAACACCGGGGAGCTGTTTTTT
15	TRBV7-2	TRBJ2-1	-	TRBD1	CASSTGQGTYNEQFF	TGTGCCAGCAGCACCGGACAGGGGACCTACAATGAGCAGTTCTTC
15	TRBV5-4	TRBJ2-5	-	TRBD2	CASSLALAAQETQYF	TGTGCCAGCAGCTTGGCGCTAGCGGCTCAAGAGACCCAGTACTTC
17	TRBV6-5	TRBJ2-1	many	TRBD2	CASSSLATSGRSQKQFF	TGTGCCAGCAGTTCCTTAGCCACTAGCGGGAGATCACAAAAACAGTTCTTC
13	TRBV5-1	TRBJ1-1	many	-	CASSSDGNTEAFF	TGCGCCAGCAGCTCGGACGGCAACACTGAAGCTTTCTTT
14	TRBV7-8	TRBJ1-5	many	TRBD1	CASSRGTANQPQHF	TGTGCCAGCAGCCGAGGGACAGCCAATCAGCCCCAGCATTTT
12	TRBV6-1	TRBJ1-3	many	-	CASSEQGNTIYF	TGTGCCAGCAGTGAACAAGGAAACACCATATATTTT
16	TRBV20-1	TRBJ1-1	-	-	CSAISTNQWPVAEAFF	TGCAGTGCTATTTCTACGAACCAATGGCCTGTCGCTGAAGCTTTCTTT
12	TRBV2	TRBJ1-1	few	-	CASSEIQGEAFF	TGTGCCAGCAGTGAGATACAGGGTGAAGCTTTCTTT
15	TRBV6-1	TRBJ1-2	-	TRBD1	CASRADRGEFYGYTF	TGTGCCAGCAGGGCGGACAGGGGAGAATTCTATGGCTACACCTTC
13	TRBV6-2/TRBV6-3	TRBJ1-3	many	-	CASSWRSGNTIYF	TGTGCCAGCAGTTGGCGGAGCGGAAACACCATATATTTT
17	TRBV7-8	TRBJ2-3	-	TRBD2	CASSLALLAGAPDTQYF	TGTGCCAGCAGCTTAGCATTGCTAGCGGGAGCGCCAGATACGCAGTATTTT
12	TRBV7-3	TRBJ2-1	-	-	CASSSAVGEQFF	TGTGCCAGCAGCTCCGCTGTAGGTGAGCAGTTCTTC
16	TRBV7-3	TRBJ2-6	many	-	CASSLLVGSGANVLTF	TGTGCCAGCAGCTTACTGGTGGGATCTGGGGCCAACGTCCTGACTTTC
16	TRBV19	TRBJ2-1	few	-	CASSIPWGGRGNEQFF	TGTGCCAGTAGTATACCCTGGGGAGGAAGGGGGAATGAGCAGTTCTTC
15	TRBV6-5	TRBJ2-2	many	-	CASSYGGPNTGELFF	TGTGCCAGCAGTTACGGGGGGCCTAACACCGGGGAGCTGTTTTTT
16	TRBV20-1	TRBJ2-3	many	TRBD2	CSAPRLAGRWADTQYF	TGCAGTGCTCCTCGACTAGCGGGACGCTGGGCAGATACGCAGTATTTT
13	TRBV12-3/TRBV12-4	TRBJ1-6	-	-	CASKGMGNSPLHF	TGTGCCAGCAAGGGCATGGGTAATTCACCCCTCCACTTT
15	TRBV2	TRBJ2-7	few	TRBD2	CASSESGRGAYEQYF	TGTGCCAGCAGTGAGAGCGGGAGGGGTGCCTACGAGCAGTACTTC
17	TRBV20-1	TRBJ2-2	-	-	CSARVRFGSGNTGELFF	TGCAGTGCTAGAGTTAGATTTGGTTCAGGAAACACCGGGGAGCTGTTTTTT
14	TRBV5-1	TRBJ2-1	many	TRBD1	CASSWTGPYNEQFF	TGCGCCAGCAGCTGGACAGGACCGTACAATGAGCAGTTCTTC
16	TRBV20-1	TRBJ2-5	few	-	CSARPRRGAVGETQYF	TGCAGTGCTAGACCGAGGAGGGGAGCCGTGGGAGAGACCCAGTACTTC
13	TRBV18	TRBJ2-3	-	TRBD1	CASSGTATDTQYF	TGTGCCAGCTCAGGGACAGCCACAGATACGCAGTATTTT
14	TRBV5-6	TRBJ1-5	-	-	CASSLKAFNQPQHF	TGTGCCAGCAGCTTGAAGGCATTTAATCAGCCCCAGCATTTT
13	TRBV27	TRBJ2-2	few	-	CASTRGNTGELFF	TGTGCCAGCACCAGGGGGAACACCGGGGAGCTGTTTTTT
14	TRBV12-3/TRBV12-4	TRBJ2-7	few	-	CASRRDSLSYEQYF	TGTGCCAGCAGGCGGGACTCCCTCTCCTACGAGCAGTACTTC
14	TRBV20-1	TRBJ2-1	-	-	CSARHDSTYNEQFF	TGCAGTGCTCGGCATGACAGTACCTACAATGAGCAGTTCTTC
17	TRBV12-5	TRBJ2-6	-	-	CASGFRDARSGANVLTF	TGTGCTAGTGGTTTCCGGGACGCCCGCTCTGGGGCCAACGTCCTGACTTTC
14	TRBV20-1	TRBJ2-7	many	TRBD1	CSATPGQGPYEQYF	TGCAGTGCCACCCCGGGACAGGGGCCCTACGAGCAGTACTTC
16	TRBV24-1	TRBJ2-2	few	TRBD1	CATSDLGTGDTGELFF	TGTGCCACCAGTGATTTGGGGACAGGGGACACCGGGGAGCTGTTTTTT
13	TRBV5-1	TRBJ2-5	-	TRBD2	CASSPAGKETQYF	TGCGCCAGCAGCCCAGCGGGGAAAGAGACCCAGTACTTC
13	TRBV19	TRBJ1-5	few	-	CASSLQVNQPQHF	TGTGCCAGTAGCCTACAGGTCAATCAGCCCCAGCATTTT
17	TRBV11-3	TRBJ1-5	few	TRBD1	CASSPDRVEGNNQPQHF	TGTGCCAGCAGCCCAGACAGGGTTGAAGGGAACAATCAGCCCCAGCATTTT
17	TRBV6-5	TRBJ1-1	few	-	CASSSEPYAGEDTEAFF	TGTGCCAGCAGTTCCGAACCCTACGCAGGGGAAGACACTGAAGCTTTCTTT
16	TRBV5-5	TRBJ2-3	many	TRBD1	CASSLIGTGNTDTQYF	TGTGCCAGCAGCTTGATTGGGACAGGGAACACAGATACGCAGTATTTT
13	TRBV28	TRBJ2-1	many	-	CATKWRDYNEQFF	TGTGCCACCAAATGGAGAGATTACAATGAGCAGTTCTTC
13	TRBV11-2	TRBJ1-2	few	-	CASSPARVEGYTF	TGTGCCAGCAGCCCCGCGCGGGTGGAGGGCTACACCTTC
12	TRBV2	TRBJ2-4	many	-	CASNGQINIQYF	TGTGCCAGCAATGGACAGATAAACATTCAGTACTTC
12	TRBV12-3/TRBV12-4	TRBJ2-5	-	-	CASSLAKETQYF	TGTGCCAGCAGTTTAGCCAAGGAGACCCAGTACTTC
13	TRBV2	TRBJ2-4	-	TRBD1	CASRGQGVDIQYF	TGTGCCAGCAGGGGACAGGGGGTAGACATTCAGTACTTC
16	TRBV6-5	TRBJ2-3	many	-	CASSYSLATSTDTQYF	TGTGCCAGCAGTTACTCGCTAGCGACTAGCACAGATACGCAGTATTTT